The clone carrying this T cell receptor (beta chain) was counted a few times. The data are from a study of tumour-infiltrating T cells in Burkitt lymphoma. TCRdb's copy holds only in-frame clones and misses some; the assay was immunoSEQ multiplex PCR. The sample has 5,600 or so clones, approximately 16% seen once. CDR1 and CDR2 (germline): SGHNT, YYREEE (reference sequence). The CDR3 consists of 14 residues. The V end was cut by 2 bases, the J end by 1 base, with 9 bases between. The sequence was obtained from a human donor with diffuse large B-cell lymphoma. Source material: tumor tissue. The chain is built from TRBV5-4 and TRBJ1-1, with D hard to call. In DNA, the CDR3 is TGTGCCAGCAGCTTCTTAGGAGGGAACACTGAAGCTTTCTTT. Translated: CASSFLGGNTEAFF.